This entry lists 28 T cell receptor beta chains sequenced from one sample in a study of T-cell memory formation after mild COVID-19 (dated by TCRdb to about 2021). Library creation used 5' RACE. The instrument given in TCRdb is Illumina NovaSeq 6000. TCRdb trimmed public reads at Q25 via fastp, called clones via MiXCR and kept in-frame beta chains. Identical CDR3 protein sequences are pooled into one entry, listed with their most common genes and DNA. Recorded for this sample are around 340,000 distinct CDR3 sequences; roughly an eighth of them occurred a single time. Over 20% of the sample is in the top ten clones. Sequenced sample: PBMCs or a T cell subset sorted from them (not recorded which). These receptors came from a man between 18 and 35 years old who had mild COVID-19 (a few samples of this study predate the infection). The sample titles of this study are shuffled in the database, so cell type and time point are left out; the donor was told from shared clones.

The chain joins TRBV5-1 to TRBJ2-5; no reliable D call. There are 16 residues in the CDR3. V was clipped by 4 bases and J by 3 bases, with 19 bases between them. Per the germline V gene, CDR1 is SGHRS and CDR2 is YFSETQ. The CDR3 DNA reads as TGCGCCAGCAGCCCCGGACGGGCCGCCTTAGAAGAGACCCAGTACTTC. It translates to CASSPGRAALEETQYF.

Ten or more counts support this clonotype. This chain uses TRBV10-3 with TRBJ2-5; TRBD2 matches 10 bases. V shed 6 bases and J 0 bases; nucleotides not matched to a gene: 4. Germline lookup yields CDR1 ENHRY and CDR2 SYGVKD. The length of the CDR3 is 15 residues. The CDR3, as DNA: TGTGCCATCAGCCGTACTAGCGGGGACCAAGAGACCCAGTACTTC. This sequence encodes CAISRTSGDQETQYF.

Note on this clonotype: The junction and the germline gene differ at one end; a read error may be behind it. The chain recombines TRBV7-7 with TRBJ2-5; 10 nucleotides match TRBD1. This CDR3 has 15 residues. The germline CDR1 and CDR2 sequences are SSHAT and FNYEAQ (reference sequence). CDR3 loop: CASSPGQGGQETQYF. The CDR3 DNA reads TGTGCTAGCAGCCCCGGACAGGGGGGCCAAGAGACCCAGTACTTC.

This clonotype was observed many times. V usage is TRBV18 and J usage is TRBJ2-3; D not resolved. Germline assignment: CDR1 KGHSH and CDR2 LQKENI. Trimming removed 6 bases from V and 2 bases from J, with 12 bases in between. The CDR3 is 14 amino acids. DNA of the CDR3: TGTGCCAGCTCTACCGGGTCAAACACAGATACGCAGTATTTT. Amino acid sequence: CASSTGSNTDTQYF.

The chain carries TRBV4-3 and TRBJ2-7; D gene ambiguous. CDR3 size: 13 residues. V was cut by 0 bases and J by 6 bases, with 9 bases left in between. From germline, CDR1 is LGHNA and CDR2 YSLEER. The CDR3 DNA reads TGCGCCAGCAGCCAAGACCCCAGAGGCGAGCAGTACTTC. As protein: CASSQDPRGEQYF.

This chain connects TRBV28 to TRBJ2-3; D possibly corresponds to TRBD2 (6 bases). The ends were cut back, 11 bases at V and 3 bases at J, with 12 bases in the middle. The CDR3 totals 12 residues. From germline, CDR1 is MDHEN and CDR2 SYDVKM. The DNA of the CDR3 is TGTGCCGTTCGGGGGTGGACAGATACGCAGTATTTT. Translation: CAVRGWTDTQYF.

The table lists this clonotype with a few counts. This chain joins TRBV18 and TRBJ1-1; D possibly corresponds to TRBD1 (5 bases). This CDR3 has 13 residues. Germline-derived CDR1 and CDR2 are KGHSH and LQKENI. V lost 1 base and J lost 7, with 10 bases in between. The CDR3 reads CASSPRDRYEAFF. The CDR3 nucleotides are TGTGCCAGCTCACCACGAGACAGATATGAAGCTTTCTTT.

Only a few counts were recorded for this clonotype. V is TRBV7-9 and J is TRBJ1-2; tentative D call: TRBD1 (6 bases). Per the germline V gene, CDR1 is SEHNR and CDR2 is FQNEAQ (reference sequence). V gave up 4 bases and J gave up 7 bases, with 13 bases separating them. This CDR3 is built from 13 residues. The CDR3 region is CASSSGQSSGYTF. Here the CDR3 DNA reads TGTGCCAGCAGCTCCGGACAGAGCTCTGGCTACACCTTC.

The chain carries TRBV7-6 and TRBJ2-3, with D perhaps given as TRBD1 or TRBD2 (5 bases each). Germline V gene lookup returns CDR1 SGHVS and CDR2 FNYEAQ. There are 14 residues in the CDR3. Trimming removed 5 bases at V and 5 bases at J, with 14 bases between. The CDR3 loop is CASSNEVGVDTQYF. CDR3 bases: TGTGCCAGCAGCAACGAGGTGGGGGTAGATACGCAGTATTTT.

This clonotype has more than one count but fewer than ten. The chain joins TRBV4-2 to TRBJ1-1; D unresolved. Per germline, CDR1 LGHNA and CDR2 YNFKEQ. V was cut by 1 base and J by 6 bases, with 12 bases left in between. The CDR3 runs 14 residues. CDR3 sequence: CASSQGRPVAEAFF. DNA for the CDR3: TGTGCCAGCAGCCAAGGGAGACCGGTGGCTGAAGCTTTCTTT.

This clonotype was detected a few times. The J gene is TRBJ2-1, the V gene TRBV7-2, with 11 positions matching TRBD2. Germline V gives CDR1 SGHTA, CDR2 FQGNSA. This CDR3 region has 15 residues. Trimming took 3 bases from V and 2 from J; bases not matched to a gene: 0. The CDR3 coding sequence is TGTGCCAGCAGCTTTAGCGGGGGGGCCTACAATGAGCAGTTCTTC. As protein: CASSFSGGAYNEQFF.

This clonotype came up a few times. This chain connects TRBV19 to TRBJ2-7, with D possibly being TRBD1 (6 bases). The CDR3 length is 14 residues. V lost 4 bases and J 2 bases, leaving 12 bases between the germline ends. In germline, CDR1 is LNHDA, CDR2 SQIVND (reference sequence). The CDR3 nucleotides are TGTGCCAGTAGTACGCCGGGACAACCCTACGAGCAGTACTTC. As protein: CASSTPGQPYEQYF. Full variable domain (outside the CDR3, taken from reference TRBV19 and TRBJ2-7): DGGITQSPKYLFRKEGQNVTLSCEQNLNHDAMYWYRQDPGQGLRLIYYSQIVNDFQKGDIAEGYSVSREKKESFPLTVTSAQKNPTAFYLCASSTPGQPYEQYFGPGTRLTVT.

This clonotype was detected a few times. The genes are TRBV4-1 and TRBJ1-5, with no clear D. Trimming shortened V by 1 base and J by 16 bases, and 17 bases separated the two germline ends. The CDR3 runs 13 residues. The V gene's germline CDR1 is MGHRA and CDR2 YSYEKL. The DNA of the CDR3 is TGCGCCAGCAGCCAAGTAAAGTCGGCCTTTCGTCATTTT. It codes for CASSQVKSAFRHF.

This clonotype was recorded at least ten times. The genes are TRBV20-1 and TRBJ2-3; 9 bases match TRBD2. V was clipped by 4 bases and J by 0 bases; unmatched bases: 2. Germline CDR1 DFQATT, CDR2 SNEGSKA (reference sequence). The CDR3 has 14 amino acids. CDR3 coding DNA: TGCAGTGCTACTAGCGGGGTTAGCACAGATACGCAGTATTTT. Protein sequence: CSATSGVSTDTQYF.

The chain couples TRBV3-1 to TRBJ2-1; 9 nucleotides match TRBD1. Germline CDR1 LGHDT, CDR2 YNNKEL (reference sequence). The CDR3 is made up of 14 amino acids. The J segment lost 9 bases and the V segment lost 4 bases, leaving 7 bases of the junction unmatched. In DNA, the CDR3 is TGTGCCAGCAGCCTAACCAACAGGGGGCGTGAGCAGTTCTTC. This codes for CASSLTNRGREQFF.

The V gene is TRBV5-1, the J gene TRBJ2-2, with 7 nucleotides matching TRBD1. Losses at the gene ends were 4 bases for V and 4 bases for J; bases not matched to a gene: 10. The germline V gene encodes CDR1 SGHRS and CDR2 YFSETQ. The CDR3 runs 16 residues. CDR3 nucleotide sequence: TGCGCCAGCAGCGGGACAGACTCGCTAACCACCGGGGAGCTGTTTTTT. Protein: CASSGTDSLTTGELFF.

This clonotype was found a few times. The rearrangement joins TRBV3-1 to TRBJ2-7; D not certain. CDR1 is LGHDT, CDR2 YNNKEL, per germline (reference sequence). Between the trimmed V and J ends, which lost 1 base and 7 bases, there was a span of 8 bases. The CDR3 is made up of 12 amino acids. This CDR3 is CASSQGMGEQYF. For the CDR3, the DNA is TGTGCCAGCAGCCAAGGAATGGGAGAGCAGTACTTC.

This clonotype has a handful of counts. The chain uses TRBV3-1 and TRBJ2-1; D is undetermined. Trimming pared 4 bases from V and 9 bases from J, leaving 16 bases between. The CDR3 has 14 amino acids. Per the germline V gene, CDR1 is LGHDT and CDR2 is YNNKEL (reference sequence). Written as DNA, the CDR3 is TGTGCCAGCAGCCGATCCGGGCAAATTGGTGAGCAGTTCTTC. Its translation: CASSRSGQIGEQFF.

The chain couples TRBV29-1 to TRBJ1-2; a possible D gene is TRBD1 (5 bases). V was shortened by 2 bases and J by 8 bases, with 15 bases between the two germline ends. CDR1 is SQVTM and CDR2 is ANQGSEA in the germline V gene. The CDR3 spans 13 residues. The CDR3 DNA reads as TGCAGCGTTGAACCGGACCGGAGGGGAGGCTACACCTTC. Encoded protein: CSVEPDRRGGYTF.

This clonotype was seen more than once but under ten times. The V and J genes are TRBV7-9 and TRBJ2-7; TRBD2 agrees at 7 bases. J was trimmed by 0 bases and V by 5 bases; bases with no gene match: 10. The CDR3 is 16 residues long. Germline CDR1 is SEHNR and CDR2 is FQNEAQ (reference sequence). The CDR3 coding sequence is TGTGCCAGCAGCGTGTCAAGCGGGGCGCTCTCCTACGAGCAGTACTTC. The encoded protein is CASSVSSGALSYEQYF.

This clonotype has just a few counts. The rearrangement joins TRBV4-3 to TRBJ1-1; 7 nucleotides align to TRBD1. Germline-derived CDR1 and CDR2 are LGHNA and YSLEER. V was clipped by 5 bases and J by 6 bases; unmatched bases: 6. CDR3 size: 13 residues. CDR3 region: CASSSFQGAEAFF. The CDR3 bases are TGCGCCAGCAGCTCCTTTCAGGGGGCTGAAGCTTTCTTT.

The V and J genes are TRBV12-3 or TRBV12-4 and TRBJ1-2; D might be TRBD1 (5 bases). This CDR3 has 13 amino acids. V was cut by 8 bases and J by 4 bases, with 14 bases left in between. The DNA of the CDR3 is TGTGCCAGCGCGCGGCCGGGGGTCTATGGCTACACCTTC. It encodes CASARPGVYGYTF.

This clonotype was recorded many times. The chain joins TRBV7-3 to TRBJ2-3, with 10 nucleotides matching TRBD2. V lost 5 bases, J lost 2 bases, and 7 bases stayed unmatched. Germline V gene lookup returns CDR1 SGHTA and CDR2 FQGTGA. The CDR3 totals 16 residues. CDR3 protein: CASSPGLAAVTDTQYF. The CDR3 region has the DNA TGTGCCAGCAGCCCCGGACTAGCGGCGGTCACAGATACGCAGTATTTT.

This clonotype appeared a few times. The chain is built from TRBV20-1 and TRBJ1-2; TRBD1 matches 8 bases. The ends lost 5 bases at V and 3 bases at J; junction bases unmatched: 5. Germline CDR1 DFQATT, CDR2 SNEGSKA (reference sequence). The CDR3 totals 13 residues. The CDR3 is CSADRGRHYGYTF. The CDR3 nucleotides read TGCAGTGCTGACAGGGGCCGCCACTATGGCTACACCTTC.

The chain uses TRBV20-1 and TRBJ1-2; D unclear. V was pared by 3 bases and J by 8 bases, with 13 bases between. This CDR3 has 12 residues. CDR1 is DFQATT and CDR2 is SNEGSKA in the germline V gene (reference sequence). The CDR3: CSARWPERGYTF. The CDR3 nucleotides read TGCAGTGCTAGGTGGCCCGAGAGGGGCTACACCTTC.

V gene TRBV6-2 or TRBV6-3 combines with J gene TRBJ2-3, with D perhaps given as TRBD1 or TRBD2 (5 bases each). This CDR3 is 15 amino acids long. Germline CDR1 is MNHEY and CDR2 is SVGEGT. V was cut by 2 bases and J by 1 base, with 10 bases left in between. Written as DNA, the CDR3 is TGTGCCAGCAGTTACGTCGGGGCCCGCACAGATACGCAGTATTTT. Translating it yields CASSYVGARTDTQYF.

The chain employs TRBV4-3 and TRBJ2-3; D is unclear. Trimming stripped 3 bases from V and 2 bases from J, with 9 bases between. Germline values: CDR1 LGHNA, CDR2 YSLEER. This CDR3 is built from 14 residues. The CDR3 protein is CASSHAPSTDTQYF. The CDR3 DNA follows: TGCGCCAGCAGCCACGCCCCTTCCACAGATACGCAGTATTTT.

This clonotype was detected ten times or more. The chain joins TRBV7-9 to TRBJ1-5; tentatively, D is TRBD1 (5 bases). V lost 1 base and J lost 3, with 10 bases in between. The germline V gene has CDR1 SEHNR and CDR2 FQNEAQ (reference sequence). CDR3 length: 15 amino acids. The CDR3 is CASSLVGGNNQPQHF. The DNA of the CDR3 is TGTGCCAGCAGCTTAGTCGGGGGTAACAATCAGCCCCAGCATTTT.